This section outlines one T cell receptor beta chain sequence together with its context. The antigen this receptor binds is unknown. The record has no base qualities; no much larger clone is one base away. This sample was taken from a study of shared clonotypes between healthy human individuals (TCRdb year 2020). Context from the whole study: Two women and three men aged 18 to 49 years were included in the cohort. Per donor, three plates each were used for CD4 naive and CD4 memory, two for CD8 naive, and one for CD8 memory. The study deeply sequenced blood TCR repertoires of about 5 healthy adults to estimate repertoire size and the extent of clonotype sharing between individuals. To increase sequencing depth and limit assay-specific biases, different laboratories used diverse techniques to prepare libraries and sequence TCR repertoires. Between about 0.94 and 10 billion PBMCs per donor were obtained by leukapheresis.

TCR CDR3 regions were amplified from genomic DNA by multiplex PCR using the deep immunoSEQ assay. For each cell subset, the extracted genomic DNA was distributed evenly across all wells of several immunoSEQ 96-well plates, and each plate served as one replicate. Each replicate PCR for sorted subsets received about 180 ng genomic DNA, equal to tens of thousands of T cell genomes. The purified libraries were quantified using a Qubit 3.0 fluorometer, sized with a Bioanalyzer 2100, and then quantified again using the KAPA Library Quantification kit. Every immunoSEQ 96-well plate was sequenced on a dedicated single-read 150-cycle Illumina NextSeq 550 flow cell. As for the authors' bioinformatics: Because the immunoSEQ output included only junctional sequences and no quality scores, the filtering could not be the same as the filtering used for full-length reads. Sequences were annotated with PyIR, a Python wrapper for IgBLAST v1.9, using IMGT germline references to assign V/J genes and CDR3. Any read was removed if the V/J assignment was weak (E-value above 1e-6), the CDR3 was missing, or the read contained stop codons, out-of-frame junctions, or ambiguous translated residues. V3J clonotypes were defined by identical inferred V gene, J gene, and CDR3 amino acid sequence. The percentage overlap between two repertoires was calculated by dividing the number of shared unique clonotypes by the size of the smaller repertoire. Three approaches were used to assess repertoire richness: RTK rarefaction, the Chao1 estimator, and Recon v2.1 estimates of unobserved clonotypes. OLGA was used to compute generation probabilities for all TCRbeta clonotypes that the gDNA method yielded from a few donors. Drawn from immuneACCESS, this table holds only the in-frame rearrangements with V and J called that TCRdb kept. Clones are partly lost; checked studies trace under half to an unresolved V gene and leave the rest unexplained. D and trimming were read from the DNA, whereas the V and J calls and clone size are those reported in that table. The sample contains some 2.3 million clones, 80% to 95% of them found a single time. Of the sample, around 0.4% falls within the top ten clones.

Points the paper makes about the study in general: Sampling was restricted to blood, and TCR repertoires in tissue are likely to differ from TCR repertoires in blood. Based on pairwise subsampling, the degree of clonotype sharing among donors was expected to be affected by sequencing depth. When four donors were compared, the shared fraction of clonotypes was roughly 4.8% for naive CD4, 3% to 4% for naive CD8, 2.3% for memory CD4, and 0.35% to 0.4% for memory CD8. Even with the large sequencing depth, rarefaction of the sorted-subset datasets indicated that sequencing was incomplete. Naive subsets generally had larger estimated clonotype richness than memory subsets did. Compared with non-shared clonotypes, the clonotypes found in all four sorted-subset donors had higher generation probabilities. The genetic and exposure-history diversity represented was limited by the small number of donors.

The donors were healthy, HIV-negative adults who had no recently reported acute infections or vaccinations. Every donor was a Caucasian adult residing in Nashville, Tennessee, USA. CD4+ T cells were enriched through magnetic negative selection, after which naive cells were positively selected on CD45RA and the remaining negative fraction served as the memory subset. After blood collection by leukapheresis, PBMCs were isolated using Ficoll-Histopaque density gradient centrifugation and then cryopreserved in the vapor phase of liquid nitrogen. Analytical flow cytometry was used to check the purity and quantity of each magnetically sorted T cell population. Each sorted fraction had its genomic DNA isolated and then quantified by UV absorbance on a Nanodrop 2000c. As encoded in the germline V gene, CDR1 is SGHRS while CDR2 is YFSETQ. Relative to germline, V is missing 3 bases and J is missing 2 bases, with 3 bases of the junction outside any gene match. The CDR3, from cysteine to phenylalanine, totals 15 residues. Only the CDR3 part of the read is kept: 45 bases, read in frame from the first base.

This chain joins TRBV5-1 to TRBJ2-7, and 12 junctional nucleotides match TRBD2. The sample comprised naive CD4+ T cells from PBMCs. In the paper's terms, the cell subset or site label means: CD45RA+ positively selected. This TCR was sampled from a man between 18 and 29 years old in good health. Some clones in this sample may be carry-over from other donors' samples. The nucleotide sequence is TGCGCCAGCAGCTATCTAGCGGGAGGGCCCTACGAGCAGTACTTC. Its translation reads: CASSYLAGGPYEQYF.